This T cell receptor (beta chain) was identified in a study of blood T cell repertoires in COVID-19. About the study: Acute-phase and convalescent COVID-19 samples originated in the United States, Italy and Spain.

Only in-frame clones appear in the TCRdb table, and some are missing; sequencing was by immunoSEQ multiplex PCR. The sample records approximately 330,000 clones, roughly 87% being singletons. V lost 1 base and J lost 0, with 5 bases in between. Germline CDR1 and CDR2: SGHTA and FQGTGA. The CDR3 is made up of 14 amino acids. It was during active infection that Seattle patients were enrolled and then longitudinally followed. V is TRBV7-3 and J is TRBJ2-3; D call uncertain. Material: peripheral blood. The TCR sequence derives from a man aged 25 to 45 with COVID-19, enrolled during active disease. CDR3 sequence: CASSLSHSTDTQYF. The CDR3 DNA reads TGTGCCAGCAGCTTAAGTCATAGCACAGATACGCAGTATTTT. The full variable domain, in which reference TRBV7-3 and TRBJ2-3 provide the parts outside the CDR3, is GAGVSQTPSNKVTEKGKYVELRCDPISGHTALYWYRQSLGQGPEFLIYFQGTGAADDSGLPNDRFFAVRPEGSVSTLKIQRTERGDSAVYLCASSLSHSTDTQYFGPGTRLTVL.